Listed below are T cell receptor beta chains from one sample, sequenced in a study of early T cells in non-severe SARS-CoV-2 infection. Using its own MiXCR run on the 5' RACE reads, TCRdb lists one record per CDR3 protein. The sample includes tens of thousands of distinct CDR3 sequences, 12% of them seen just once. Material: whole blood. All receptors come from an adult who was a healthcare worker with PCR-confirmed SARS-CoV-2 infection or an uninfected control (not recorded which). CDR3s include the opening cysteine and the closing phenylalanine or tryptophan. A D gene is named only where the DNA matches it firmly. For some rows the clone size is stated as once, few or many, or as a class when expanded; others skip it.

J gene	V gene	clone size	D gene	CDR3 DNA	CDR3 protein
TRBJ1-2	TRBV5-1	.	.	TGCGCCAGCACCCCCGGCGGAGGGGGAGATGGCTACACCTTC	CASTPGGGGDGYTF
TRBJ1-2	TRBV2	.	.	TGTGCCAGCAGTGAAGTGACAGTCTATGGCTACACCTTC	CASSEVTVYGYTF
TRBJ2-7	TRBV7-6	.	.	TGTGCCAGCAGCAGAGACCGAAGTTACGAGCAGTACTTC	CASSRDRSYEQYF
TRBJ1-6	TRBV7-6	many	.	TGTGCCAGCAGCTTAGCTCCCCTCCGGGGGGAAGGTCCTAATTCACCCCTCCACTTT	CASSLAPLRGEGPNSPLHF
TRBJ1-1	TRBV6-5	few	.	TGTGCCAGCAGTTACGGGAAGAGGACTGAAGCTTTCTTT	CASSYGKRTEAFF
TRBJ2-1	TRBV7-2	.	TRBD1	TGTGCCAGCAGTTTAGCCAGGGGGCTCTATGAGCAGTTCTTC	CASSLARGLYEQFF
TRBJ1-1	TRBV5-1	many	.	TGCGCCAGCAGCTTCGGTGGCACTGAAGCTTTCTTT	CASSFGGTEAFF
TRBJ2-7	TRBV12-3/TRBV12-4	.	TRBD2	TGTGCCAGCAGTTTCGAGGGAGGGCCTTCCTACGAGCAGTACTTC	CASSFEGGPSYEQYF
TRBJ1-4	TRBV15	few	TRBD1	TGTGCCACCAGCAGAGGGGACAGGGGGCGTGTATCCGAAAAACTGTTTTTT	CATSRGDRGRVSEKLFF
TRBJ2-3	TRBV19	many	.	TGTGCCAGTACCGACTCCCCAAATACGCAGTATTTT	CASTDSPNTQYF
TRBJ1-1	TRBV4-2	many	.	TGTGCCAGCCGTTGGTTGAACACTGAAGCTTTCTTT	CASRWLNTEAFF
TRBJ1-5	TRBV6-5	few	.	TGTGCCAGCAGTGCCGGGATTGGAAATCAGCCCCAGCATTTT	CASSAGIGNQPQHF
TRBJ2-3	TRBV10-3	.	TRBD1	TGTGCCATCAGTCCGGGACAGGGGGCAGATACGCAGTATTTT	CAISPGQGADTQYF
TRBJ2-7	TRBV2	many	.	TGTGCCAGCAGTGAAGTCTTATCCGGGGAAGGGAGCGAGCAGTACTTC	CASSEVLSGEGSEQYF
TRBJ2-1	TRBV12-3/TRBV12-4	.	TRBD1	TGTGCCAGCAGTCAGTACAGGGGGGCCAATGAGCAGTTCTTC	CASSQYRGANEQFF
TRBJ1-1	TRBV9	many	.	TGTGCCAGCAGTAAATGGGGGAGCACTGAAGCTTTCTTT	CASSKWGSTEAFF
TRBJ1-3	TRBV6-2/TRBV6-3	few	.	TGTGCCAGCAGTACCGCCGGGGCCTCTGGAAACACCATATATTTT	CASSTAGASGNTIYF
TRBJ1-5	TRBV6-5	.	.	TGTGCCAGCAGTCCGACAGCGGGGGTTAGCAATCAGCCCCAGCATTTT	CASSPTAGVSNQPQHF
TRBJ2-7	TRBV4-3	many	.	TGCGCCAGCAGCCAAGATGCCCCGACAGGCCCACAAAGCGAGCAGTACTTC	CASSQDAPTGPQSEQYF
TRBJ2-2	TRBV7-3	.	.	TGTGCCAGCAGCTTAGGGGGGACAGTGAACACCGGGGAGCTGTTTTTT	CASSLGGTVNTGELFF
TRBJ1-1	TRBV2	many	.	TGTGCCATCCAGACACACATGAACACTGAAGCTTTCTTT	CAIQTHMNTEAFF
TRBJ2-7	TRBV4-3	.	TRBD1	TGCGCCAGCAGCCGAGACAGGGGGTTTACCTACGAGCAGTACTTC	CASSRDRGFTYEQYF
TRBJ1-3	TRBV6-5	few	.	TGTGCCAGCAGTTACTCGAAGGGCGGGCTTAACACCATATATTTT	CASSYSKGGLNTIYF
TRBJ2-3	TRBV7-2	few	TRBD2	TGTGCCATCTCACGGGGGGGCCGAGGCGCAGATACGCAGTATTTT	CAISRGGRGADTQYF
TRBJ2-4	TRBV6-1	few	TRBD2	TGTGCCAGCAGTGAAATACTAGCGGGGGACCAACTAGCCAAAAACATTCAGTACTTC	CASSEILAGDQLAKNIQYF
TRBJ2-2	TRBV7-2	few	.	TGTGCCAGCAGCTTAGGATCCCGGACCGGGGAGCTGTTTTTT	CASSLGSRTGELFF
TRBJ2-2	TRBV7-9	.	.	TGTGCCAGCAGCTTAGCCGGGAGCAACACCGGGGAGCTGTTTTTT	CASSLAGSNTGELFF
TRBJ1-1	TRBV27	.	.	TGTGCCAGCTGGGACCCGAACACTGAAGCTTTCTTT	CASWDPNTEAFF
TRBJ2-7	TRBV7-6	many	.	TGTGCCAGCAGCAAAAGTAGGGGCGGGGCGGCCTACGAGCAGTACTTC	CASSKSRGGAAYEQYF
TRBJ1-1	TRBV7-9	many	.	TGTGCCAGCAGCTTAGCGGAAGGGGGAAGAACTTTCTTT	CASSLAEGGRTFF
TRBJ2-2	TRBV15	many	.	TGTGCCACCAGCAGAGATTTCCCAGGGGCGGCCGGGGAGCTGTTTTTT	CATSRDFPGAAGELFF
TRBJ2-1	TRBV20-1	many	.	TGCAGTGCTAGCCAGACAGGAGGCAATGAGCAGTTCTTC	CSASQTGGNEQFF
TRBJ2-7	TRBV20-1	many	TRBD2	TGCAGTGCTAGAGATCTCCGTTTTGGCGGGAGTGTCTACGAGCAGTACTTC	CSARDLRFGGSVYEQYF
TRBJ2-2	TRBV12-3/TRBV12-4	.	TRBD1	TGTGCCAGCAGGGCTTTAGACAGGGTGGCCGGGGAGCTGTTTTTT	CASRALDRVAGELFF
TRBJ1-5	TRBV28	few	TRBD1	TGTGCCAGCAGTTGGGGACAGACTAGCAATCAGCCCCAGCATTTT	CASSWGQTSNQPQHF
TRBJ2-3	TRBV7-2	.	.	TGTGCCAGCAGCCCCACGTCGGGGGGCCGGGATACGCAGTATTTT	CASSPTSGGRDTQYF
TRBJ2-7	TRBV11-2	few	.	TGTGCCAGCTCTACCGGGGTAGCGGCCTACGAGCAGTACTTC	CASSTGVAAYEQYF
TRBJ2-5	TRBV2	few	.	TGTGCCAGCAGTGTATCAAGCGGGACCCAGTACTTC	CASSVSSGTQYF
TRBJ1-1	TRBV2	few	.	TGTGCCAGCACCCGGACAGTCACTGAAGCTTTCTTT	CASTRTVTEAFF
TRBJ2-1	TRBV6-2/TRBV6-3	many	.	TGTGCCAGCAGTTACACTAACCCCCCCTACAATGAGCAGTTCTTC	CASSYTNPPYNEQFF
TRBJ2-2	TRBV7-2	many	TRBD2	TGTGCCAGTAATTCCCCTAGCGGGGGAGTCGGGGAGCTGTTTTTT	CASNSPSGGVGELFF
TRBJ1-4	TRBV11-2	many	TRBD1	TGTGCCAGCAGCTTGGAAACAGGGGAGCCTTGGGAAAAACTGTTTTTT	CASSLETGEPWEKLFF
TRBJ2-1	TRBV20-1	many	TRBD1	TGCAGTGCTAGCCAGGGGGCGTATGAGCAGTTCTTC	CSASQGAYEQFF
TRBJ2-1	TRBV6-6	few	.	TGTGCCAGCCTGTTCATGGACTCCTACAATGAGCAGTTCTTC	CASLFMDSYNEQFF
TRBJ2-3	TRBV3-1	.	TRBD2	TGTGCCAGCAGCCAAGATTGGGTTAGCGGGGGGGCGATCACAGATACGCAGTATTTT	CASSQDWVSGGAITDTQYF
TRBJ2-2	TRBV4-3	many	TRBD1	TGCGCCAGCAGCCCCGACCCCCACCGACAGGGACCCGGGGAGCTGTTTTTT	CASSPDPHRQGPGELFF
TRBJ1-4	TRBV12-3/TRBV12-4	.	.	TGTGCCAGCAGTTTAGCGGGGGCGGAGGAAAAACTGTTTTTT	CASSLAGAEEKLFF
TRBJ1-1	TRBV29-1	medium-sized	.	TGCAGCGTTGTGGCAGGAGGGGAAGCTGAAGCTTTCTTT	CSVVAGGEAEAFF
TRBJ2-6	TRBV6-2/TRBV6-3	.	.	TGTGCCAGCAGTTCGGCTGTGGGGCTTAGTGGGGCCAACGTCCTGACTTTC	CASSSAVGLSGANVLTF
TRBJ2-5	TRBV6-1	many	TRBD2	TGTGCCAGCAGTGAATGGGGATTAGCGGGACAAGAGACCCAGTACTTC	CASSEWGLAGQETQYF
TRBJ2-5	TRBV7-8	many	.	TGTGCCAGCAGCTTAGGTCGCCGGACCCAGTACTTC	CASSLGRRTQYF
TRBJ2-1	TRBV5-4	many	TRBD1	TGTGCCAGCAGCACACAGGGGGCGAATCCGACCAATGAGCAGTTCTTC	CASSTQGANPTNEQFF
TRBJ2-3	TRBV11-2	.	TRBD2	TGTGCCAGCAGCTTGGGCTCACTAGCGGATACGCAGTATTTT	CASSLGSLADTQYF